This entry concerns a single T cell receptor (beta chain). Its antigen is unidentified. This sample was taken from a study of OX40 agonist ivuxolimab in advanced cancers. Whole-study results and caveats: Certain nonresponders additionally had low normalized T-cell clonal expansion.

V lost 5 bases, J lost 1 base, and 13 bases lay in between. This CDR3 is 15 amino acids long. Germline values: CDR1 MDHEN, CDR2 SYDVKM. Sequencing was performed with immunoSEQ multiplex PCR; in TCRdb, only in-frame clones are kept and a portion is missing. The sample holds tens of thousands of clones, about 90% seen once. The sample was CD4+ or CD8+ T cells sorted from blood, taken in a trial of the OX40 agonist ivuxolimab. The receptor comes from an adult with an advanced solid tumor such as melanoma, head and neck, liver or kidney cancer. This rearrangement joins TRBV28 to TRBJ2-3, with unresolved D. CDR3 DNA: TGTGCCAGCAGTACCGCCCGTTGGGGCACAGATACGCAGTATTTT. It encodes CASSTARWGTDTQYF.